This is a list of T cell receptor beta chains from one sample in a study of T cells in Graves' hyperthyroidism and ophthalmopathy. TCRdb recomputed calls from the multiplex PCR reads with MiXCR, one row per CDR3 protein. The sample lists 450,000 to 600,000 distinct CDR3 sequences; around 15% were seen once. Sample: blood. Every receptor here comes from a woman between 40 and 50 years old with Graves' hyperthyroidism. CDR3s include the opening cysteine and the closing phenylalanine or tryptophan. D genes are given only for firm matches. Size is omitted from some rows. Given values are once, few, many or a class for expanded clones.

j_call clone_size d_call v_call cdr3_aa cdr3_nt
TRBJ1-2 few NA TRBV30 CAWCPSGSNGYTF TGTGCCTGGTGTCCCTCAGGGTCGAATGGCTACACCTTC
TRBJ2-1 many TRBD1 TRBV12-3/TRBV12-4 CASSPTGGRFYNEQFF TGTGCCAGCAGTCCTACAGGGGGAAGATTCTACAATGAGCAGTTCTTC
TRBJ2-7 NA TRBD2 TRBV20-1 CSARGTSHSYEQYF TGCAGTGCTAGAGGGACTAGCCACTCCTACGAGCAGTACTTC
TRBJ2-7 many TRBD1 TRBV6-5 CASSYLGQGARTDYRYEQYF TGTGCCAGCAGTTACTTGGGCCAGGGGGCTAGGACGGACTACCGCTACGAGCAGTACTTC
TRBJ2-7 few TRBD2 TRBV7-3 CASSGLAGGSSEQYF TGTGCCAGCAGCGGACTAGCGGGGGGGTCCTCCGAGCAGTACTTC
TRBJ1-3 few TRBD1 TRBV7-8 CASSSTGQEVNTIYF TGTGCCAGCAGCTCTACGGGACAGGAGGTGAACACCATATATTTT
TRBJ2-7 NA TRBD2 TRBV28 CASSPTKRERYEQYF TGTGCCAGCAGTCCCACCAAGCGGGAGAGATACGAGCAGTACTTC
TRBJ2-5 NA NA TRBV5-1 CASSQGHGSQETQYF TGCGCCAGCAGCCAAGGACACGGAAGCCAAGAGACCCAGTACTTC
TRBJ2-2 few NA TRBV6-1 CASSVFGGHTGELFF TGTGCCAGCAGTGTGTTCGGGGGCCACACCGGGGAGCTGTTTTTT
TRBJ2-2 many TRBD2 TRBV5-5 CASSWGLAGVANTGELFF TGTGCCAGCAGCTGGGGACTAGCGGGAGTTGCGAACACCGGGGAGCTGTTTTTT
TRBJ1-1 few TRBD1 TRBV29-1 CSVEAQGGRTEAFF TGCAGCGTTGAAGCTCAGGGGGGGCGGACTGAAGCTTTCTTT
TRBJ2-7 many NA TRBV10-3 CAISTPAYEQYF TGTGCCATCAGTACCCCGGCCTACGAGCAGTACTTC
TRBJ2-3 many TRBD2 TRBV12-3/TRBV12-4 CATYSGRAQDTQYF TGTGCCACTTATAGCGGGAGGGCCCAAGATACGCAGTATTTT
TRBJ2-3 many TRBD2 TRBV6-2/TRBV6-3 CASSYIAGPPDTQYF TGTGCCAGCAGTTATATAGCGGGACCCCCAGATACGCAGTATTTT
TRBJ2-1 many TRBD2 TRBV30 CAWSQTSGRAPQFF TGTGCCTGGAGTCAGACTAGCGGGAGGGCCCCGCAGTTCTTC
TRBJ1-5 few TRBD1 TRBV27 CASSPGTGGRNSNQPQHF TGTGCCAGCAGTCCCGGGACAGGGGGGAGAAATAGCAATCAGCCCCAGCATTTT
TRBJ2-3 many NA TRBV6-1 CASTLTGTSRTDTQYF TGTGCCAGCACCTTGACCGGGACTTCTCGCACAGATACGCAGTATTTT
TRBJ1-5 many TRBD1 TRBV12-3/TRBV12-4 CASSSGQPNQPQHF TGTGCCAGCAGTTCGGGACAGCCGAATCAGCCCCAGCATTTT
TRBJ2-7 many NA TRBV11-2 CASSPSPGGEQYF TGTGCCAGCAGCCCCAGTCCGGGTGGAGAGCAGTACTTC
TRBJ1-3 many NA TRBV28 CASSPPGQAHSDTIYF TGTGCCAGCAGTCCGCCCGGGCAGGCGCATTCGGACACCATATATTTT
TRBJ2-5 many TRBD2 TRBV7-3 CASSSSGPDTQYF TGTGCCAGCAGCTCTAGCGGTCCCGATACCCAGTACTTC
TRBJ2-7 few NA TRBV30 CAWIPQGGENSYEQYF TGTGCCTGGATCCCTCAGGGGGGAGAGAACTCCTACGAGCAGTACTTC
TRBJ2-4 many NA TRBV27 CASSPSAVKNIQYF TGTGCCAGCAGTCCAAGTGCGGTCAAAAACATTCAGTACTTC